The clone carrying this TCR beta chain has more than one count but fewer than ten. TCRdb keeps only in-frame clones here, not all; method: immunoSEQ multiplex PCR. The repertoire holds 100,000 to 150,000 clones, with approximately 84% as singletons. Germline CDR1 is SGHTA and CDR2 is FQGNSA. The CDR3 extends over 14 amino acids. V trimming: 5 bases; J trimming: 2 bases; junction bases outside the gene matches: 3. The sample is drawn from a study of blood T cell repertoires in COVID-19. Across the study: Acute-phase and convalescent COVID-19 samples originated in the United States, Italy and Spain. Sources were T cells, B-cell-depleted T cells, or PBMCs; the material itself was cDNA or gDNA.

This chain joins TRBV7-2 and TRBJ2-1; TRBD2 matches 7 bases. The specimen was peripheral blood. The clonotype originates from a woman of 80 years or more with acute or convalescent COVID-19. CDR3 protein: CASSTSVTYNEQFF. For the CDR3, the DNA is TGTGCCAGCAGCACTAGCGTAACCTACAATGAGCAGTTCTTC.